The 21 T cell receptor beta chains reported below all come from one sample, sequenced in a study of cytomegalovirus exposure and HLA in healthy donors. Primers for the PCR totalled 60 Vbeta and 13 Jbeta. The method was immunoSEQ multiplex PCR; TCRdb's version includes in-frame clones alone and lacks a portion of them. The sample carries 85,000 to 110,000 clones, 76% recorded once. The source material was PBMCs. The receptor source for this set is a woman aged 18-29 years in good health and CMV-seropositive.

The rearrangement links TRBV27 to TRBJ1-1, with D possibly being TRBD1 (5 bases). The V end was cut by 8 bases, the J end by 8 bases, with 12 bases between. This CDR3 has 11 residues. The germline CDR1 and CDR2 sequences are MNHEY and SMNVEV (reference sequence). DNA of the CDR3: TGTGCCAGCGCTGTTGGGGCCGAAGCTTTCTTT. This translates into CASAVGAEAFF.

In this sample, this clone turned up a few times. The chain is built from TRBV27 and TRBJ2-3; D is unresolved. Germline V gene sequence: CDR1 MNHEY, CDR2 SMNVEV (reference sequence). With 8 bases removed from V and 2 bases from J, the gap between germline ends came to 17 bases. This CDR3 is built from 15 residues. CDR3: CASSSGGSLTDTQYF. CDR3 coding DNA: TGTGCCAGCTCTTCCGGTGGTTCCCTCACAGATACGCAGTATTTT.

This clone was found once. The chain links TRBV11-2 to TRBJ2-1, with 8 nucleotides matching TRBD2. Germline V gene data show CDR1 as SGHAT and CDR2 as FQNNGV. After removal of 7 bases from V and 6 bases from J, the junction contained 11 bases not matched to a gene. The CDR3 is 15 amino acids. CDR3 region: CASIKRTSFGNEQFF. The CDR3 DNA reads TGTGCCAGCATCAAAAGGACTAGCTTTGGCAATGAGCAGTTCTTC.

The genes are TRBV7-9 and TRBJ2-7, with 7 bases fitting TRBD2. Per the germline V gene, CDR1 is SEHNR and CDR2 is FQNEAQ (reference sequence). This CDR3 is 16 amino acids long. Unmatched junction bases numbered 9, after V lost 1 base and J lost 3 bases. The CDR3 sequence: CASSLGFGGGDYEQYF. CDR3 coding DNA: TGTGCCAGCAGCTTAGGCTTCGGCGGGGGAGACTACGAGCAGTACTTC.

The chain combines TRBV7-9 with TRBJ2-1; 7 bases are shared with TRBD2. CDR3 size: 16 residues. The germline V gene encodes CDR1 SEHNR and CDR2 FQNEAQ (reference sequence). V gave up 3 bases and J gave up 4 bases; unmatched junction bases: 9. The CDR3 sequence is CASSLKIWDYYNEQFF. The DNA of the CDR3 is TGTGCCAGCAGCTTGAAGATTTGGGACTATTACAATGAGCAGTTCTTC.

The V gene is TRBV9, the J gene TRBJ2-1; D is possibly TRBD2 (6 bases). CDR1 is SGDLS, CDR2 YYNGEE, per germline. The CDR3 covers 15 residues. Trimming left V 0 bases short and J 2 bases short, with 9 bases between. The CDR3 nucleotides read TGTGCCAGCAGCGTAGACGGGGGACCCTACAATGAGCAGTTCTTC. It specifies CASSVDGGPYNEQFF. The full variable domain, its missing parts supplied by reference TRBV9 and TRBJ2-1, is DSGVTQTPKHLITATGQRVTLRCSPRSGDLSVYWYQQSLDQGLQFLIQYYNGEERAKGNILERFSAQQFPDLHSELNLSSLELGDSALYFCASSVDGGPYNEQFFGPGTRLTVL.

CDR3 DNA: TGTGCCAGCAGCTCCCACGGGACAAAGAACACCGGGGAGCTGTTTTTT. Translated, it gives CASSSHGTKNTGELFF. The gene calls are TRBV7-2 and TRBJ2-2; maybe TRBD1 (6 bases). From germline, CDR1 is SGHTA and CDR2 FQGNSA. This CDR3 has 16 residues. The V and J ends lost 4 bases and 1 base respectively, with 13 bases between them.

This sequence joins TRBV5-1 and TRBJ1-1; 7 nucleotides match TRBD1. J lost 1 base, V lost 4 bases, and 4 bases had no gene match. CDR1 and CDR2 (germline): SGHRS, YFSETQ. The CDR3 contains 14 residues. Here the CDR3 reads CASSPTGQNTEAFF. The CDR3 DNA reads as TGCGCCAGCAGCCCGACAGGGCAGAACACTGAAGCTTTCTTT.

The chain has TRBV4-3 and TRBJ2-1; TRBD1 agrees at 10 bases. Looked up from germline, CDR1 is LGHNA and CDR2 is YSLEER. This CDR3 is built from 16 residues. Germline trimming cut 3 bases from V and 6 bases from J; bases unmatched to any gene: 8. In nucleotides, the CDR3 is TGCGCCAGCAGCCAGCCCGACAGGGGGCCTAGCAATGAGCAGTTCTTC. Protein sequence: CASSQPDRGPSNEQFF.

This clone was seen only a few times. The chain joins TRBV7-2 to TRBJ2-1, with D possibly TRBD2 on 6 matching bases. CDR1 SGHTA and CDR2 FQGNSA come from the germline V gene. Trimming took 10 bases from V and 4 from J, leaving 23 bases between them. The length of the CDR3 is 16 residues. The CDR3: CATTPGRRDLYNEQFF. The CDR3 nucleotides read TGTGCCACGACTCCGGGTAGGCGGGATCTTTACAATGAGCAGTTCTTC.

The chain has TRBV6-5 and TRBJ1-4; possibly TRBD1 for D (6 bases). The V end lost 0 bases, the J end lost 3 bases, and 8 bases lay between the germline ends. Germline V gene lookup returns CDR1 MNHEY and CDR2 SVGAGI. The CDR3 length is 15 residues. CDR3 loop: CASSYSGQPNEKLFF. The DNA for the CDR3 is TGTGCCAGCAGTTACTCCGGACAGCCTAATGAAAAACTGTTTTTT.

CDR3: CASSRVVNTEAFF. CDR3 coding DNA: TGTGCCAGCAGCCGCGTAGTGAACACTGAAGCTTTCTTT. J is TRBJ1-1 and V is TRBV6-5; D gene unclear. V was cut by 6 bases and J by 0 bases, with 8 bases left in between. This CDR3 has 13 residues. The germline gives CDR1 MNHEY, CDR2 SVGAGI.

The rearrangement links TRBV7-2 to TRBJ2-6, with D maybe TRBD1 (5 bases). CDR1 is SGHTA, CDR2 FQGNSA, per germline. Trimming removed 6 bases at V and 4 bases at J, with 13 bases between. This CDR3 spans 15 amino acids. The CDR3 protein is CASREGASGANVLTF. The CDR3 DNA reads TGTGCCAGCAGGGAAGGGGCGTCCGGGGCCAACGTCCTGACTTTC.

The chain uses TRBV5-4 and TRBJ2-5, with a possible D match to TRBD2 (5 bases). Germline CDR1 and CDR2: SGHNT and YYREEE (reference sequence). Trimming took off 5 bases at V and 4 bases at J, with 12 bases between the two ends. This CDR3 spans 13 amino acids. The CDR3 region has the DNA TGTGCCAGCAGTATGCTAGGACTAGAGACCCAGTACTTC. Translated: CASSMLGLETQYF.

This sequence joins TRBV19 and TRBJ1-2; no clear D gene. Trimming stripped 5 bases from V and 2 bases from J, with 12 bases between. This CDR3 is built from 14 residues. CDR1 and CDR2 (germline): LNHDA, SQIVND (reference sequence). The CDR3 bases are TGTGCCAGTAGTGAGTCCGGGAGCAACTATGGCTACACCTTC. Translation: CASSESGSNYGYTF.

The chain employs TRBV13 and TRBJ2-7; 9 bases are shared with TRBD2. The CDR3 is 17 amino acids. Unmatched junction bases numbered 10, after V lost 1 base and J lost 3 bases. Germline V lookup: CDR1 PRHDT, CDR2 FYEKMQ (reference sequence). The chain's CDR3 is CASSLESVGTSSYEQYF. The CDR3 DNA reads TGTGCCAGCAGCTTAGAGAGTGTCGGGACTAGCAGCTACGAGCAGTACTTC.

This clone has a single count. V and J are TRBV12-5 and TRBJ1-5; TRBD1 matches at 9 bases. With V trimmed by 2 bases and J by 3 bases, 8 bases remained unmatched. The CDR3 consists of 17 residues. CDR1 LGHNT and CDR2 FRNRAP come from the germline V gene. The CDR3 protein is CASGLTWDRVYNQPQHF. CDR3 nucleotide sequence: TGTGCTAGTGGTTTGACCTGGGACAGGGTTTACAATCAGCCCCAGCATTTT.

The sample holds a few counts of this clone. Other nucleotide sequences from this sample produce the same CDR3. The chain links TRBV9 to TRBJ2-7; 9 nucleotides line up with TRBD1. The CDR3 has 16 residues. CDR1 and CDR2 (germline): SGDLS, YYNGEE. Trimming removed 4 bases from V and 4 bases from J; junction bases left unmatched: 12. The CDR3 spells CASSPRPGQGLYEQYF. The CDR3 nucleotides are TGTGCCAGCAGCCCACGTCCGGGACAGGGTTTATACGAGCAGTACTTC.

This clone was detected only a few times. The V call is TRBV2, the J call TRBJ2-5, with a tentative D call TRBD1 (6 bases). The CDR3 is 13 amino acids. V was clipped by 8 bases and J by 5 bases, with 15 bases between them. Germline V gene data show CDR1 as SNHLY and CDR2 as FYNNEI. The CDR3 is CASGADSRETQYF. CDR3 DNA sequence: TGTGCCAGCGGTGCGGACAGCCGGGAGACCCAGTACTTC.

The rearrangement links TRBV5-1 to TRBJ2-1; 15 positions agree with TRBD2. Germline trimming cut 3 bases from V and 4 bases from J; bases unmatched to any gene: 8. The CDR3 covers 18 residues. The germline CDR1 and CDR2 sequences are SGHRS and YFSETQ. CDR3 region: CASSSWTSGGAGYNEQFF. The CDR3 nucleotides are TGCGCCAGCAGCTCCTGGACTAGCGGGGGGGCCGGTTACAATGAGCAGTTCTTC.

The chain is built from TRBV6-5 and TRBJ2-5; D is perhaps TRBD1 (6 bases). Trimming cost V 8 bases and J 3 bases, with 16 bases left between them. Germline loops: CDR1 MNHEY, CDR2 SVGAGI. This CDR3 contains 14 residues. In nucleotides, the CDR3 is TGTGCCAGCGCAACCGGGACAAAGAAAGAGACCCAGTACTTC. It yields the protein CASATGTKKETQYF.